The TCR beta chain under discussion was sequenced for a study of T cell repertoires in cytomegalovirus infection. Each CDR3 protein is one row after TCRdb ran MiXCR on the reads. The table lists around 740,000 distinct CDR3 sequences, 35% to 45% of them singletons, with more than 2.5% in the top ten. Germline V gene sequence: CDR1 MNHEY, CDR2 SVGAGI. The ends were cut back, 4 bases at V and 5 bases at J, with 8 bases in the middle. CDR3 length: 12 amino acids. Sequenced sample: PBMCs. V is TRBV6-5 and J is TRBJ1-1; no clear D. This receptor was identified in a human donor in good health (CMV status not recorded). Some clones in this sample may be carry-over from other donors' samples. CDR3 DNA: TGTGCCAGCAGTTCCCCCTTAACTGAAGCTTTCTTT. Translation gives CASSSPLTEAFF.